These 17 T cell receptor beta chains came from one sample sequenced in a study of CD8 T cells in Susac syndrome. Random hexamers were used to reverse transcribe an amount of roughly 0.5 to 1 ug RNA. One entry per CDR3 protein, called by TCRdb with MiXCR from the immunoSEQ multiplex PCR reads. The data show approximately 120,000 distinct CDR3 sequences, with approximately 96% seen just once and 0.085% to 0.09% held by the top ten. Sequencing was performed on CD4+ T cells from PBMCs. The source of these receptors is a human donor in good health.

The CDR3 DNA reads as TGCAGTGCCCAAAGGGACTTTAGCACAGATACGCAGTATTTT. Residues: CSAQRDFSTDTQYF. The chain recombines TRBV20-1 with TRBJ2-3, with D possibly TRBD2 on 6 matching bases. Trimming removed 6 bases at V and 0 bases at J, with 13 bases between. CDR1 and CDR2 (germline): DFQATT, SNEGSKA (reference sequence). This CDR3 contains 14 residues.

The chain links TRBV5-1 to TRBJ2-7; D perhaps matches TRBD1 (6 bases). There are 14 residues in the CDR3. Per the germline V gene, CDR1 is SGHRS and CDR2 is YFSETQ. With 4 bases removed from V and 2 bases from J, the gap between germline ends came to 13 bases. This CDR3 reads CASSPWDNTYEQYF. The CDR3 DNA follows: TGCGCCAGCAGCCCCTGGGACAATACCTACGAGCAGTACTTC.

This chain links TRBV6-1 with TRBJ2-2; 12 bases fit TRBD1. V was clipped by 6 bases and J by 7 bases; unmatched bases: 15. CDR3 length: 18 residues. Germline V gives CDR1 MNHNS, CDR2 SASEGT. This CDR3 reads CASRKRAVGQGASGELFF. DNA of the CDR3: TGTGCCAGCAGAAAAAGGGCGGTGGGACAGGGGGCAAGCGGGGAGCTGTTTTTT.

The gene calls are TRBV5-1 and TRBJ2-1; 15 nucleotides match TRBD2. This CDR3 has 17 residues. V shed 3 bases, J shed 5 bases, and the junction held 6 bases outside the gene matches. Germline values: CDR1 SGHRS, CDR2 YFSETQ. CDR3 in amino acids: CASSSGLAGGVDNEQFF. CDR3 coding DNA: TGCGCCAGCAGCTCCGGACTAGCGGGAGGGGTGGACAATGAGCAGTTCTTC.

CDR3 DNA sequence: TGTGCCTGGCACAGGTTGAACACTGAAGCTTTCTTT. Protein: CAWHRLNTEAFF. V is TRBV30 and J is TRBJ1-1; D might be TRBD1 (5 bases). The germline V gene encodes CDR1 GTSNPN and CDR2 SVGIG (reference sequence). Trimming removed 5 bases from V and 0 bases from J, with 7 bases in between. The CDR3 spans 12 residues. Drawing the rest from reference TRBV30 and TRBJ1-1, the complete variable domain is SQTIHQWPATLVQPVGSPLSLECTVEGTSNPNLYWYRQAAGRGLQLLFYSVGIGQISSEVPQNLSASRPQDRQFILSSKKLLLSDSGFYLCAWHRLNTEAFFGQGTRLTVV.

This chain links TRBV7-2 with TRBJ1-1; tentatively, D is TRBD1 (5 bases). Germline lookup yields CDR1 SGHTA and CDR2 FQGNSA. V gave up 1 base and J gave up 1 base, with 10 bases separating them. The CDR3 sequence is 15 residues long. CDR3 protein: CASSLGGMGNTEAFF. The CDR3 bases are TGTGCCAGCAGCTTAGGGGGGATGGGGAACACTGAAGCTTTCTTT.

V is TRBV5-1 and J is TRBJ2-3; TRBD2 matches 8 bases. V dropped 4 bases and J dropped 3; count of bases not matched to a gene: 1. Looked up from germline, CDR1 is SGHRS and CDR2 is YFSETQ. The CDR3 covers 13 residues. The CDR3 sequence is CASSREGTDTQYF. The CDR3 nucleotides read TGCGCCAGCAGCCGGGAGGGAACAGATACGCAGTATTTT.

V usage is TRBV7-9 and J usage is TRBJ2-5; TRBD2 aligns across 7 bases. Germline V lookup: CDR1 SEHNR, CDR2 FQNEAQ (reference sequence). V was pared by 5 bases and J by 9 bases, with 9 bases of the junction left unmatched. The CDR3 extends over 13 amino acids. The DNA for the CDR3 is TGTGCCAGCAGCAAGACTAGCATCGAGGCCCAGTACTTC. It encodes CASSKTSIEAQYF.

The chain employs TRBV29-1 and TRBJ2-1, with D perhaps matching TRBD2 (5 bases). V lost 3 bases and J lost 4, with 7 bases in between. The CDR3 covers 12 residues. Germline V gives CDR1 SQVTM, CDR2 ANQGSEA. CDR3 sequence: CSVDPGYNEQFF. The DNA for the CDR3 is TGCAGCGTTGACCCGGGGTACAATGAGCAGTTCTTC.

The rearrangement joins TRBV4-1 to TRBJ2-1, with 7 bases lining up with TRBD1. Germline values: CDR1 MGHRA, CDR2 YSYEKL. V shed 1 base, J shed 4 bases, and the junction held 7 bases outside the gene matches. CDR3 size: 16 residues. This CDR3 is CASSQGKGAGYNEQFF. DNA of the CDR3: TGCGCCAGCAGCCAAGGCAAGGGGGCCGGTTACAATGAGCAGTTCTTC.

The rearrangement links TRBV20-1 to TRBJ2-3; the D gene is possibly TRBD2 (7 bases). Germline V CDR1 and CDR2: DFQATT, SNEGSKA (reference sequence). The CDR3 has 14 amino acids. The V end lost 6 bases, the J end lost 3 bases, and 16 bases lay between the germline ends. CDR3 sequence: CSARGGGGTDTQYF. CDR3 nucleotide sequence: TGCAGTGCCCGAGGAGGGGGAGGGACAGATACGCAGTATTTT.

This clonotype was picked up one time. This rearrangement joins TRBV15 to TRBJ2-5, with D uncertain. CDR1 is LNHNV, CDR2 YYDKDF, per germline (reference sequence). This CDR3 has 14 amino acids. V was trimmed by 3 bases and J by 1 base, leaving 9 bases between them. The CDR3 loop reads CATSRIAPQETQYF. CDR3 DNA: TGTGCCACCAGCAGGATTGCTCCCCAAGAGACCCAGTACTTC.

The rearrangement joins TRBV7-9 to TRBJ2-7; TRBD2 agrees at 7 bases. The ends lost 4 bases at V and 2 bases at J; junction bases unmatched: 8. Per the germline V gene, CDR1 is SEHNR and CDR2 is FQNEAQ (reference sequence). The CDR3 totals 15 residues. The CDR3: CASSWGRGGAYEQYF. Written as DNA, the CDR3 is TGTGCCAGCAGCTGGGGGAGGGGAGGAGCCTACGAGCAGTACTTC.

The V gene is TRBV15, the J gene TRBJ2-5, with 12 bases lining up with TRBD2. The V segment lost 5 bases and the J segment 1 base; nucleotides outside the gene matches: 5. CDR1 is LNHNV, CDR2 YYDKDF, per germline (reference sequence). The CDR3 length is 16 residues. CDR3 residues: CATSALAGGSQETQYF. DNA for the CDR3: TGTGCCACCAGCGCACTAGCGGGAGGATCCCAAGAGACCCAGTACTTC. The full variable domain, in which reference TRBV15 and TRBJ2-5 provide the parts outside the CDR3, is DAMVIQNPRYQVTQFGKPVTLSCSQTLNHNVMYWYQQKSSQAPKLLFHYYDKDFNNEADTPDNFQSRRPNTSFCFLDIRSPGLGDTAMYLCATSALAGGSQETQYFGPGTRLLVL.

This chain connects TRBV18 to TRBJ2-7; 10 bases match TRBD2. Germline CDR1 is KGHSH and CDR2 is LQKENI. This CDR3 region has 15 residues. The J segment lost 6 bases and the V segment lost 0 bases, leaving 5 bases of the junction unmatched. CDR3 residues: CASSPPSGRASEQYF. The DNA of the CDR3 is TGTGCCAGCTCACCACCGAGCGGGAGGGCCTCCGAGCAGTACTTC. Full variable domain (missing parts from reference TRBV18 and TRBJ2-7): NAGVMQNPRHLVRRRGQEARLRCSPMKGHSHVYWYRQLPEEGLKFMVYLQKENIIDESGMPKERFSAEFPKEGPSILRIQQVVRGDSAAYFCASSPPSGRASEQYFGPGTRLTVT.

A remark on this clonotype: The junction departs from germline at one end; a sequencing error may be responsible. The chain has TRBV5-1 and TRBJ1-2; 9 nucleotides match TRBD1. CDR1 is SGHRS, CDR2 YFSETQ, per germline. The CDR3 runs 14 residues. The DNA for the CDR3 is TGTGCCAGCAGTCTGGACAGGGGAAACTATGGCTACACCTTC. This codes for CASSLDRGNYGYTF. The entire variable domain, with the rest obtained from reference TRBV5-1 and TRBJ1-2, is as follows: KAGVTQTPRYLIKTRGQQVTLSCSPISGHRSVSWYQQTPGQGLQFLFEYFSETQRNKGNFPGRFSGRQFSNSRSEMNVSTLELGDSALYLCASSLDRGNYGYTFGSGTRLTVV.

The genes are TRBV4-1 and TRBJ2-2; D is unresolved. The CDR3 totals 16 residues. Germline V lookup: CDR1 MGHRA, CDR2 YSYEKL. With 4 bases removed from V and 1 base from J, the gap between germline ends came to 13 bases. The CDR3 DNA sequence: TGCGCCAGCAGCCTCCTTGTACGGCGGAACACCGGGGAGCTGTTTTTT. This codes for CASSLLVRRNTGELFF.